The 14 T cell receptor beta chains below come from one sample, sequenced in a study of OX40 agonist ivuxolimab in advanced cancers. Libraries were prepared by immunoSEQ multiplex PCR; TCRdb keeps only in-frame clonotypes and omits some of them. The repertoire includes approximately 99,000 clones, 86% of them detected once, and around 5.9% sits in the top ten. Here the sequenced sample was CD4+ or CD8+ T cells sorted from blood, taken in a trial of the OX40 agonist ivuxolimab. The receptor source for this set is an adult with an advanced solid tumor such as melanoma, head and neck, liver or kidney cancer.

This clone was recorded a few times. V gene TRBV27 combines with J gene TRBJ1-6; possible D gene TRBD1, 6 bases. In germline, CDR1 is MNHEY, CDR2 SMNVEV (reference sequence). Trimming took off 7 bases at V and 7 bases at J, with 11 bases between the two ends. The CDR3 spans 13 residues. CDR3 region: CASTDRPNSPLHF. The CDR3 region has the DNA TGTGCCAGCACTGACAGGCCGAATTCACCCCTCCACTTT.

The rearrangement links TRBV7-2 to TRBJ2-7; TRBD2 agrees at 15 bases. Looked up from germline, CDR1 is SGHTA and CDR2 is FQGNSA. CDR3 size: 18 residues. V lost 2 bases to trimming and J lost 1 base; unmatched junction nucleotides: 6. The CDR3 spells CASSLRTSGRENSYEQYF. CDR3 DNA sequence: TGTGCCAGCAGCTTAAGGACTAGCGGGAGGGAAAATTCCTACGAGCAGTACTTC.

This clone was observed a handful of times. The chain carries TRBV5-1 and TRBJ2-7; D gene uncertain. The CDR3 length is 13 residues. Germline CDR1 and CDR2: SGHRS and YFSETQ. V was clipped by 0 bases and J by 4 bases, with 8 bases between them. In nucleotides, the CDR3 is TGCGCCAGCAGCTTGGTCCCCGGTTACGAGCAGTACTTC. Protein product: CASSLVPGYEQYF.

V gene TRBV30 combines with J gene TRBJ1-4; unclear D gene. The CDR3 extends over 14 amino acids. Trimming removed 5 bases from V and 7 bases from J, with 17 bases in between. Germline values: CDR1 GTSNPN, CDR2 SVGIG (reference sequence). This CDR3 reads CAWRRAQASEKLFF. In nucleotides, the CDR3 is TGTGCCTGGCGCCGGGCCCAGGCGTCTGAAAAACTGTTTTTT.

This chain connects TRBV7-6 to TRBJ2-1, with 9 nucleotides matching TRBD1. From germline, CDR1 is SGHVS and CDR2 FNYEAQ. The V and J ends lost 0 bases and 5 bases, in that order; junction bases with no gene match: 2. The CDR3 sequence is 15 residues long. The CDR3 region is CASSLAGTGNNEQFF. CDR3 in DNA: TGTGCCAGCAGCTTAGCCGGGACAGGGAACAATGAGCAGTTCTTC.

This chain uses TRBV7-8 with TRBJ2-7; D is possibly TRBD1 (6 bases). The V end was cut by 2 bases, the J end by 4 bases, with 15 bases between. Germline V lookup: CDR1 SGHVS, CDR2 FQNEAQ. This CDR3 has 15 residues. The CDR3 region has the DNA TGTGCCAGCAGCTTATTTCAGGGGCCGAGTTACGAGCAGTACTTC. Translated: CASSLFQGPSYEQYF.

The chain links TRBV4-1 to TRBJ1-4, with D maybe TRBD1 (6 bases). This CDR3 has 16 residues. V was pared by 1 base and J by 0 bases, with 9 bases between. CDR1 is MGHRA and CDR2 is YSYEKL in the germline V gene. For the CDR3, the DNA is TGCGCCAGCAGCCAAGGGACAGTTGCAACTAATGAAAAACTGTTTTTT. Its translation: CASSQGTVATNEKLFF.

V is TRBV30 and J is TRBJ1-2, with D perhaps TRBD1 (5 bases). The CDR3 totals 15 residues. V lost 0 bases, J lost 2 bases, and 13 bases lay in between. Per germline, CDR1 GTSNPN and CDR2 SVGIG (reference sequence). The CDR3 region has the DNA TGTGCCTGGAGTGTACAAGACAGATCCAACTATGGCTACACCTTC. Its translation is CAWSVQDRSNYGYTF.

The chain employs TRBV27 and TRBJ2-7; D gene unclear. This CDR3 region has 14 residues. Trimming shortened V by 2 bases and J by 0 bases, and 8 bases separated the two germline ends. Germline assignment: CDR1 MNHEY and CDR2 SMNVEV (reference sequence). For the CDR3, the DNA is TGTGCCAGCAGTTTAAAAGGGAACTCCTACGAGCAGTACTTC. Its translation: CASSLKGNSYEQYF.

This clone was counted only a few times. This chain connects TRBV5-8 to TRBJ2-7; D ambiguous. The CDR3 is made up of 12 amino acids. Germline loops: CDR1 SGHTS, CDR2 YDEGEE. CDR3 in amino acids: CVTARQTYEQYF. For the CDR3, the DNA is TGTGTCACAGCTAGGCAGACCTACGAGCAGTACTTC.

This sequence joins TRBV27 and TRBJ1-1, with unresolved D. This CDR3 has 14 residues. Germline-derived CDR1 and CDR2 are MNHEY and SMNVEV (reference sequence). V was pared by 2 bases and J by 3 bases, with 10 bases between. Here the CDR3 reads CASSLGLAYTEAFF. CDR3 DNA: TGTGCCAGCAGTTTAGGGCTTGCGTACACTGAAGCTTTCTTT.

The V call is TRBV2, the J call TRBJ1-5; D might be TRBD1 (5 bases). Per the germline V gene, CDR1 is SNHLY and CDR2 is FYNNEI. Trimming stripped 3 bases from V and 4 bases from J, with 10 bases between. There are 14 residues in the CDR3. This chain's CDR3 is CASSDRVVNQPQHF. CDR3 coding DNA: TGTGCCAGCAGTGACAGGGTGGTTAATCAGCCCCAGCATTTT.

The V and J genes are TRBV27 and TRBJ1-3; D remains ambiguous. The CDR3 is 15 amino acids. The germline V gene encodes CDR1 MNHEY and CDR2 SMNVEV (reference sequence). The V gene lost 0 bases and the J gene lost 4 bases, with 10 bases spanning the gap. The CDR3, as DNA: TGTGCCAGCAGTTTATCCATAGGGTACGGAAACACCATATATTTT. Translation gives CASSLSIGYGNTIYF.

This chain's CDR3 is CASSLAPGRRANYGYTF. The CDR3, as DNA: TGCGCCAGCAGCTTGGCCCCCGGACGACGGGCTAACTATGGCTACACCTTC. The V gene is TRBV5-1, the J gene TRBJ1-2; D is unresolved. In germline, CDR1 is SGHRS, CDR2 YFSETQ. This CDR3 has 17 residues. Trimming pared 0 bases from V and 0 bases from J, leaving 15 bases between.